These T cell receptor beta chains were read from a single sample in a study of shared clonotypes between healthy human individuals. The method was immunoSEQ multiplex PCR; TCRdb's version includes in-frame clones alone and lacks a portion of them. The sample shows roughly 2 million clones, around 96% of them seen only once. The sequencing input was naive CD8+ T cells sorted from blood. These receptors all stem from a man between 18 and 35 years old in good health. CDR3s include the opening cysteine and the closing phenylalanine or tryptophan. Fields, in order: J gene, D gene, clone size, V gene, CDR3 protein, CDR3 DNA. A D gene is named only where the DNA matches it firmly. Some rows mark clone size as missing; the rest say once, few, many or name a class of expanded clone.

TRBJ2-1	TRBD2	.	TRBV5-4	CASSLRLAGGLDEQFF	TGTGCCAGCAGCCTTAGACTAGCGGGGGGGCTTGATGAGCAGTTCTTC
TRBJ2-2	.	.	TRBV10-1	CASSEWTTSNTGELFF	TGCGCCAGCAGTGAGTGGACTACATCGAACACCGGGGAGCTGTTTTTT
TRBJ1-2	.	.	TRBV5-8	CASSLRTDYYGYTF	TGTGCCAGCAGCTTACGAACAGATTACTATGGCTACACCTTC
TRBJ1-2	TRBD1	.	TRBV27	CASSTGTGSGYTF	TGTGCCAGCAGCACCGGGACAGGGAGCGGCTACACCTTC
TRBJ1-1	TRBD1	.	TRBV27	CASSWDRANTEAFF	TGTGCCAGCAGTTGGGACAGGGCGAACACTGAAGCTTTCTTT
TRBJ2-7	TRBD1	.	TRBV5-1	CASSQGQDYEQYF	TGCGCCAGCAGCCAGGGACAGGATTACGAGCAGTACTTC
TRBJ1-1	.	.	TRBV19	CASSIVDQVNTEAFF	TGTGCCAGTAGTATAGTCGACCAGGTGAACACTGAAGCTTTCTTT
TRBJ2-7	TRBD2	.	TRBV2	CASSERSGTYYEQYF	TGTGCCAGCAGTGAACGAAGCGGGACCTACTACGAGCAGTACTTC
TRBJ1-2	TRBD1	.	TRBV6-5	CASSTDRGKSYSYTF	TGTGCCAGCAGTACGGACAGGGGGAAGAGTTATAGCTACACCTTC
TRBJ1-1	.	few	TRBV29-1	CSVVIHEAFF	TGCAGCGTTGTTATCCACGAAGCTTTCTTT
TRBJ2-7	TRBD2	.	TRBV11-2	CASSFSGGAYEQYF	TGTGCCAGCAGCTTTAGCGGGGGGGCCTACGAGCAGTACTTC
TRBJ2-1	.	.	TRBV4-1	CASSQDPAGANEQFF	TGCGCCAGCAGCCAAGATCCCGCAGGGGCGAATGAGCAGTTCTTC
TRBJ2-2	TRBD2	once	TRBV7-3	CASSLSPGLAGGPANTGELFF	TGTGCCAGCAGCTTAAGCCCGGGACTAGCGGGGGGGCCCGCGAACACCGGGGAGCTGTTTTTT
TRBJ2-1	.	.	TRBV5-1	CASSLQGGGATYNEQFF	TGCGCCAGCAGCCTCCAGGGTGGCGGGGCAACCTACAATGAGCAGTTCTTC
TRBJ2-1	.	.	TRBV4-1	CASSLRSGRSSYNEQFF	TGCGCCAGCAGCCTGCGATCAGGGAGAAGCTCCTACAATGAGCAGTTCTTC
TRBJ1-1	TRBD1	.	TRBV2	CASLNTGEDTEAFF	TGTGCCAGCCTTAATACAGGGGAGGACACTGAAGCTTTCTTT
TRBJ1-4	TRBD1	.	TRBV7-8	CASSFTGGREKLFF	TGTGCCAGCAGCTTTACAGGGGGACGAGAAAAACTGTTTTTT
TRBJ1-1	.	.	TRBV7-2	CASSLGEGAEAFF	TGTGCCAGCAGCTTAGGTGAGGGCGCTGAAGCTTTCTTT
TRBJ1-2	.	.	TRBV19	CASSILMTGSNYGYTF	TGTGCCAGTAGTATCCTCATGACAGGTTCCAACTATGGCTACACCTTC
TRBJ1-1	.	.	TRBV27	CASSLTRAPNTEAFF	TGTGCCAGCAGTTTAACCAGGGCCCCGAACACTGAAGCTTTCTTT
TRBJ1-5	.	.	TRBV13	CASSLGTGFQPQHF	TGTGCCAGCAGCTTAGGAACAGGGTTTCAGCCCCAGCATTTT
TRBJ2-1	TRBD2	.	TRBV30	CAWSMGLAENEQFF	TGTGCCTGGAGTATGGGACTAGCGGAAAATGAGCAGTTCTTC
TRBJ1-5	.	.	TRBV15	CATSRHQGNDQPQHF	TGTGCCACCAGCAGACATCAGGGGAACGATCAGCCCCAGCATTTT
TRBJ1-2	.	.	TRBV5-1	CASSPDASGGNYGYTF	TGCGCCAGCAGCCCGGACGCCTCAGGAGGGAACTATGGCTACACCTTC
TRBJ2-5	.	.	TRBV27	CASSLSWGQSLQETQYF	TGTGCCAGCAGTTTATCTTGGGGCCAGTCCCTCCAAGAGACCCAGTACTTC
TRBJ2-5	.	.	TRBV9	CASSVESGQETQYF	TGTGCCAGCAGCGTAGAGTCAGGGCAAGAGACCCAGTACTTC
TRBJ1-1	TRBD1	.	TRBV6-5	CASSYSTGELNTEAFF	TGTGCCAGCAGTTACTCTACAGGGGAGCTGAACACTGAAGCTTTCTTT
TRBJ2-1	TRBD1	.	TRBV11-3	CASSPRTGRNEQFF	TGTGCCAGCAGCCCCCGGACAGGGAGGAATGAGCAGTTCTTC
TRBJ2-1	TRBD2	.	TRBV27	CASSLVAGNFNEQFF	TGTGCCAGCAGTTTAGTAGCGGGAAACTTCAATGAGCAGTTCTTC
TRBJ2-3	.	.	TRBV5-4	CASSLVPGGTDTQYF	TGTGCCAGCAGCTTGGTGCCCGGCGGCACAGATACGCAGTATTTT
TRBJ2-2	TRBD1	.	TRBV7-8	CASSLPTTGENTGELFF	TGTGCCAGCAGCTTACCCACGACAGGGGAGAACACCGGGGAGCTGTTTTTT
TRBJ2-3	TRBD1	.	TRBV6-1	CASSLKTGGTDTQYF	TGTGCCAGCAGCCTAAAGACAGGGGGCACAGATACGCAGTATTTT
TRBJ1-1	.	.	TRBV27	CASSEQGGYTEAFF	TGTGCCAGCAGTGAACAGGGCGGGTACACTGAAGCTTTCTTT
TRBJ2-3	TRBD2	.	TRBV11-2	CASSAEGTSVWIDTQYF	TGTGCCAGCAGCGCGGAGGGGACTAGCGTCTGGATAGATACGCAGTATTTT
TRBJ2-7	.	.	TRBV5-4	CASSLFPGAYEQYF	TGTGCCAGCAGCTTGTTTCCAGGGGCCTACGAGCAGTACTTC
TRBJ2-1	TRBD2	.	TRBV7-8	CASSLESGDQFF	TGTGCCAGCAGCTTAGAAAGCGGGGATCAGTTCTTC
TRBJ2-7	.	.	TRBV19	CASSIAGATSYEQYF	TGTGCCAGTAGTATAGCCGGCGCCACCTCCTACGAGCAGTACTTC
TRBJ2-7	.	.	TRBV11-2	CASSPSLNEQYF	TGTGCCAGCAGCCCCTCCTTGAACGAGCAGTACTTC
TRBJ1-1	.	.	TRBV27	CASSPHPSGVWDTEAFF	TGTGCCAGCAGTCCACACCCCTCGGGCGTATGGGACACTGAAGCTTTCTTT
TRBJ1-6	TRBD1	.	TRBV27	CASTLDRVNSPLHF	TGTGCCAGCACCCTGGACAGGGTAAATTCACCCCTCCACTTT
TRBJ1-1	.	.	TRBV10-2	CASRGQGWDMNTEAFF	TGCGCCAGCAGGGGTCAGGGGTGGGACATGAACACTGAAGCTTTCTTT
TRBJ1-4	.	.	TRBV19	CASSISGYATNEKLFF	TGTGCCAGTAGTATTAGTGGGTATGCAACTAATGAAAAACTGTTTTTT
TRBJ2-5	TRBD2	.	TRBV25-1	CASSEYREREGLETQYF	TGTGCCAGCAGTGAATATCGGGAGCGGGAGGGTTTGGAGACCCAGTACTTC
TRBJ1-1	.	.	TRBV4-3	CASSQDQVYGENTEAFF	TGCGCCAGCAGCCAAGATCAGGTGTATGGGGAAAACACTGAAGCTTTCTTT
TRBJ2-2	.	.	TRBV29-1	CSVLGRGGGELFF	TGCAGCGTCCTTGGAAGGGGAGGCGGGGAGCTGTTTTTT
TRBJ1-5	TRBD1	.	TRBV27	CASRTTGGVQPQHF	TGTGCCAGCAGAACAACAGGGGGCGTTCAGCCCCAGCATTTT
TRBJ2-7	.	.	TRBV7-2	CASSLVSGGGFYEQYF	TGTGCCAGCAGCTTAGTAAGTGGCGGAGGTTTCTACGAGCAGTACTTC
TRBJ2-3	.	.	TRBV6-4	CASSDSKVSRTDTQYF	TGTGCCAGCAGTGACTCGAAGGTATCGCGCACAGATACGCAGTATTTT
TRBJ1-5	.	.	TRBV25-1	CASSELGGGQPQHF	TGTGCCAGCAGTGAATTGGGGGGCGGTCAGCCCCAGCATTTT
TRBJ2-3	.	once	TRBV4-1	CASSPWDMGTDTQYF	TGCGCCAGCAGCCCTTGGGATATGGGCACAGATACGCAGTATTTT
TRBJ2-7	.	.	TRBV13	CASSDRSLSSYEQYF	TGTGCCAGCAGCGACAGGTCTCTTAGCTCCTACGAGCAGTACTTC
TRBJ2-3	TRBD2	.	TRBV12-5	CASGMGLAGLTDTQYF	TGTGCTAGTGGCATGGGACTAGCGGGGCTCACAGATACGCAGTATTTT
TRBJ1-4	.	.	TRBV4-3	CASSPMPPGGEGEKLFF	TGCGCCAGCAGCCCTATGCCCCCCGGCGGGGAGGGGGAAAAACTGTTTTTT
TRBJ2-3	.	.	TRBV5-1	CASSSGTASTDTQYF	TGCGCCAGCAGCTCGGGGACGGCTAGCACAGATACGCAGTATTTT
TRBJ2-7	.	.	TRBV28	CASSSIPGEQYF	TGTGCCAGCAGCTCGATCCCCGGCGAGCAGTACTTC
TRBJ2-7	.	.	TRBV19	CASSMGVAYEQYF	TGTGCCAGTAGTATGGGGGTTGCCTACGAGCAGTACTTC
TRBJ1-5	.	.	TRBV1	CTSSRYRLSQPQHF	TGCACCAGCAGCCGCTACCGTCTCTCTCAGCCCCAGCATTTT
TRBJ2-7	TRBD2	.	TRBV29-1	CSVLPGLASSYEQYF	TGCAGCGTCCTCCCAGGACTAGCAAGCTCCTACGAGCAGTACTTC